The clone carrying this TCR beta chain was observed at least ten times. This entry is derived from a study of early T cells in non-severe SARS-CoV-2 infection. The CDR3 spans 11 residues. Trimming stripped 0 bases from V and 8 bases from J, with 4 bases between. Germline CDR1 is KGHSH and CDR2 is LQKENI. TCRdb reprocessed the 5' RACE reads with MiXCR, giving one entry per CDR3 protein. The sample holds some 71,000 distinct CDR3 sequences; around a tenth are singletons and the top ten take 4.5% to 6.5%. The TCR originated in an adult who was a healthcare worker with PCR-confirmed SARS-CoV-2 infection or an uninfected control (not recorded which). The V call is TRBV18, the J call TRBJ1-1; D unclear. The sample was whole blood. CDR3 residues: CASSPPGEAFF. CDR3 in DNA: TGTGCCAGCTCACCACCGGGGGAAGCTTTCTTT.